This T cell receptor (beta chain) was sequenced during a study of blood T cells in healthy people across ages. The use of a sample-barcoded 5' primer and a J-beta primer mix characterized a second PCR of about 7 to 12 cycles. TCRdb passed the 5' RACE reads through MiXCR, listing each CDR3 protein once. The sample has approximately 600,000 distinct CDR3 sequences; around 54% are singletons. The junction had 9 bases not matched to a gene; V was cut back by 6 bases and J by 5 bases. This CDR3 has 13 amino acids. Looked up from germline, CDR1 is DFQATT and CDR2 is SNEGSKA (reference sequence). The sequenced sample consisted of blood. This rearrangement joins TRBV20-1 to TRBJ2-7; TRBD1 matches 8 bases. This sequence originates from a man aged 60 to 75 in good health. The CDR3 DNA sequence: TGCAGTGCCCAGGGACAGGTTGAGCACGAGCAGTACTTC. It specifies CSAQGQVEHEQYF.